A single sample gave rise to the 5 T cell receptor beta chains below, sequenced in a study of OX40 agonist ivuxolimab in advanced cancers. Method: immunoSEQ multiplex PCR; TCRdb's copy keeps in-frame clones and lacks some. Found here are roughly 26,000 clones, 88% of them singletons; the top ten hold around a fifth. The sample consisted of CD4+ or CD8+ T cells sorted from blood, taken in a trial of the OX40 agonist ivuxolimab. The receptors here all came from an adult with an advanced solid tumor such as melanoma, head and neck, liver or kidney cancer.

This clone was counted a single time. The genes are TRBV27 and TRBJ2-1, with D possibly TRBD2 on 7 matching bases. The CDR3 has 14 amino acids. The germline gives CDR1 MNHEY, CDR2 SMNVEV (reference sequence). The ends were cut back, 7 bases at V and 0 bases at J, with 10 bases in the middle. The CDR3 DNA sequence: TGTGCCAGCACGGGGGGCACCTCCTACAATGAGCAGTTCTTC. This sequence encodes CASTGGTSYNEQFF.

This clone is termed medium-sized (0.01 to 0.1%). The chain couples TRBV30 to TRBJ1-4; the D is unclear. The V end was cut by 0 bases, the J end by 8 bases, with 16 bases between. The CDR3 spans 15 residues. Germline CDR1 GTSNPN, CDR2 SVGIG (reference sequence). CDR3 nucleotide sequence: TGTGCCTGGAGTGTACGGGGATCCGACTTAGAAAAACTGTTTTTT. Encoded protein: CAWSVRGSDLEKLFF.

This chain links TRBV6-5 with TRBJ2-7; TRBD1 matches 7 bases. Germline V gives CDR1 MNHEY, CDR2 SVGAGI. The CDR3 spans 15 residues. V lost 4 bases, J lost 2 bases, and 8 bases stayed unmatched. CDR3 coding DNA: TGTGCCAGCAGTTTTCGGACAGGACTTACCTACGAGCAGTACTTC. The encoded protein is CASSFRTGLTYEQYF.

The chain recombines TRBV6-1 with TRBJ2-7, with D uncertain. Trimming stripped 5 bases from V and 6 bases from J, with 11 bases between. CDR3 length equals 12 residues. CDR1 and CDR2 (germline): MNHNS, SASEGT. CDR3 bases: TGTGCCAGCAGTTATGGGGTGGGCGAGCAGTACTTC. The encoded protein is CASSYGVGEQYF.

This chain joins TRBV27 and TRBJ2-7, with 11 nucleotides matching TRBD2. The CDR3 runs to 18 residues. Germline loops: CDR1 MNHEY, CDR2 SMNVEV (reference sequence). V lost 4 bases and J lost 0; bases outside the gene matches: 11. CDR3 nucleotide sequence: TGTGCCAGCAGTTCCGGGACTAGCGGAGAATATTTCTCCTACGAGCAGTACTTC. Translation: CASSSGTSGEYFSYEQYF.